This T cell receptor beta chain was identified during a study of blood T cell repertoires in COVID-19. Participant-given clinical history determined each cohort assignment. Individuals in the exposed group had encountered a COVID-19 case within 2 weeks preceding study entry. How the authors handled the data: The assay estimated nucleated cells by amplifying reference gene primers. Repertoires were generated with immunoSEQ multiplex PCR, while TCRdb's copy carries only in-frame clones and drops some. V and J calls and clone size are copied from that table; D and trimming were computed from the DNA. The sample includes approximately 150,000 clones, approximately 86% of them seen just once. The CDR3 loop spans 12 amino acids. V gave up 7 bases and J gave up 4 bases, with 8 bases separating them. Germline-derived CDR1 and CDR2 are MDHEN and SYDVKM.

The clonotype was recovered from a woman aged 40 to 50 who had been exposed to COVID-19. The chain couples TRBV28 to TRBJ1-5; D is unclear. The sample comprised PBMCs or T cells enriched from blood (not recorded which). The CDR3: CASNQRNQPQHF. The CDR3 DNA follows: TGTGCCAGCAATCAGCGAAATCAGCCCCAGCATTTT. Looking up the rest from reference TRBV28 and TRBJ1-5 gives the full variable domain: DVKVTQSSRYLVKRTGEKVFLECVQDMDHENMFWYRQDPGLGLRLIYFSYDVKMKEKGDIPEGYSVSREKKERFSLILESASTNQTSMYLCASNQRNQPQHFGDGTRLSIL.